These T cell receptor beta chains were read from a single sample in a study of blood T cells in healthy people across ages. One entry per CDR3 protein, called by TCRdb with MiXCR from the 5' RACE reads. The sample holds 1.5 million to 2 million distinct CDR3 sequences, around 35% seen once. The sample consisted of blood. All receptors derive from a woman aged 25 to 45 in good health. The CDR3 runs from the conserved cysteine through the conserved F or W. A D gene is named only where the DNA matches it firmly. Expanded clones get a size class; other rows say once, few or many, or leave the size out.

j_call	clone_size	v_call	d_call	cdr3_nt	cdr3_aa
TRBJ1-4	-	TRBV4-1	-	TGCGCCAGCAGCCGGATCAGGGAAATGCCTAATGAAAAACTGTTTTTT	CASSRIREMPNEKLFF
TRBJ1-2	-	TRBV20-1	TRBD1	TGCAGTGCTACTGTCCCGGGACAGGGACTGAGCGGCTACACCTTC	CSATVPGQGLSGYTF
TRBJ2-3	-	TRBV4-2	-	TGTGCCAGCAGCCAAAATGGGGGGACAACGAGTTGGGATACGCAGTATTTT	CASSQNGGTTSWDTQYF
TRBJ2-3	-	TRBV5-1	TRBD2	TGCGCCAGCAGCAGCCCTAGCGGGGCGACCACAGATACGCAGTATTTT	CASSSPSGATTDTQYF
TRBJ2-3	-	TRBV11-1	TRBD2	TGTGCCAGCAGCCGAACTAGCGGGGGCCCGGAGTATTTT	CASSRTSGGPEYF
TRBJ2-3	-	TRBV4-1	-	TGCGCCAGCAGCCAAGGCCGGGCGGGGCGGGCTGATACGCAGTATTTT	CASSQGRAGRADTQYF
TRBJ2-5	once	TRBV20-1	-	TGCAGTGCTAGAACCCCCAGGGATGAGACCCAGTACTTC	CSARTPRDETQYF
TRBJ1-5	few	TRBV20-1	-	TGCAGTGCTAGGCCAGGGATGAGTAATCAGCCCCAGCATTTT	CSARPGMSNQPQHF
TRBJ2-3	-	TRBV3-1	-	TGTGTCAGCAGCCAAACTACGAGCATAGATACGCAGTATTTT	CVSSQTTSIDTQYF
TRBJ2-3	-	TRBV10-3	TRBD2	TGTGCCACCGTAGCGGGAGGGGATACGCAGTATTTT	CATVAGGDTQYF
TRBJ2-3	-	TRBV5-1	TRBD2	TGCGCCAGCAGCTTGGCCAGCGGGGGGCTAGATACGCAGTATTTT	CASSLASGGLDTQYF
TRBJ1-4	-	TRBV29-1	-	TGCAGCATACAGGGTAATGAAAAACTGTTTTTT	CSIQGNEKLFF
TRBJ2-1	-	TRBV12-3/TRBV12-4	TRBD2	TGTGCCAGCAGCCTGGGAGCGGGAGATTGGAATGAGCAGTTCTTC	CASSLGAGDWNEQFF
TRBJ1-5	few	TRBV20-1	-	TGCAGTGCTAGAGTGGAGGGGACGGGCAATCAGCCCCAGCATTTT	CSARVEGTGNQPQHF
TRBJ2-7	few	TRBV6-2/TRBV6-3	TRBD2	TGTGCCAGCAGTTACTCGAACTGGCGAAGCGGGACGGATGCCTACGAGCAGTACTTC	CASSYSNWRSGTDAYEQYF